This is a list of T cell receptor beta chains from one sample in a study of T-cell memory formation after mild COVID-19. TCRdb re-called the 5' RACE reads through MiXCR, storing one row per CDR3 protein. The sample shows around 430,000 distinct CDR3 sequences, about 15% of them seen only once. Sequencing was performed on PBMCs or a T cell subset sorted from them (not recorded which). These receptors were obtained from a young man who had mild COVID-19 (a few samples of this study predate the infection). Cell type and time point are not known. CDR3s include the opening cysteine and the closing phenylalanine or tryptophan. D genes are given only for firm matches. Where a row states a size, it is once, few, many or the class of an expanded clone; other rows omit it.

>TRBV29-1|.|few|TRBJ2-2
CSVGTPSTGELFF
TGCAGCGTTGGGACACCTTCCACCGGGGAACTGTTTTTT
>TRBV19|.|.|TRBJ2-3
CASSIRHATGDTQYF
TGTGCCAGTAGTATAAGACATGCCACGGGGGATACGCAGTATTTT
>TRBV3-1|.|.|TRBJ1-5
CASGQNNQPQHF
TGTGCCAGCGGACAGAACAATCAGCCCCAGCATTTT
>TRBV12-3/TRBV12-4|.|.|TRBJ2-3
CASSPSASRVDTQYF
TGTGCCAGCAGTCCCAGCGCCAGCAGGGTAGATACGCAGTATTTT
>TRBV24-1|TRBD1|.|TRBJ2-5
CATSAHHTGAETQYF
TGTGCCACCAGTGCACACCACACAGGGGCAGAGACCCAGTACTTC
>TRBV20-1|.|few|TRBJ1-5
CSFLGVAQHF
TGCAGTTTCCTGGGTGTGGCCCAGCATTTT
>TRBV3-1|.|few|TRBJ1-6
CASSSQRYSPLHF
TGTGCCAGCAGCTCTCAACGGTATTCACCCCTCCACTTT
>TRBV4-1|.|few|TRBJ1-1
CASSQDGSGEAFF
TGCGCCAGCAGCCAAGATGGGTCGGGTGAAGCTTTCTTT
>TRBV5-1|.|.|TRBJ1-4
CASSLSSPGAESEKLFF
TGCGCCAGCAGCTTGTCGTCCCCCGGGGCCGAGTCAGAAAAACTGTTTTTT
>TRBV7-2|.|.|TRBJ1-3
CASSLDTGSGNTIYF
TGTGCCAGCAGCTTAGACACGGGCTCTGGAAACACCATATATTTT
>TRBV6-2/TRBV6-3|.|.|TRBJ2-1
CASSYGDAAGDEQFF
TGTGCCAGCAGTTACGGGGACGCCGCCGGGGACGAGCAGTTCTTC
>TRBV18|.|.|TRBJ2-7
CASSLEEGNEQYF
TGTGCCAGCTCACTAGAGGAGGGAAACGAGCAGTACTTC
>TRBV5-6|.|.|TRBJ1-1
CASSETYTEAFF
TGTGCCAGCAGCGAGACCTACACTGAAGCTTTCTTT
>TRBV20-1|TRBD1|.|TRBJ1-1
CSASVGTGGWAEAFF
TGCAGTGCTAGCGTTGGGACAGGGGGCTGGGCTGAAGCTTTCTTT
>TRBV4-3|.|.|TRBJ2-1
CASSPLGQGPYNEQFF
TGCGCCAGCAGCCCCTTAGGCCAGGGTCCGTACAATGAGCAGTTCTTC
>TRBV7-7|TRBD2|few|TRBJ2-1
CASSPGGADYNEQFF
TGTGCCAGCAGCCCGGGGGGGGCAGATTACAATGAGCAGTTCTTC
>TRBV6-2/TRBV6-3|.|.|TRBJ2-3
CASSYNLQGGLDTDTQYF
TGTGCCAGCAGTTACAACCTGCAGGGGGGGCTTGACACAGATACGCAGTATTTT
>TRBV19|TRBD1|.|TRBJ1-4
CASSKDRGNEKLFF
TGTGCCAGTAGCAAGGACAGGGGGAATGAAAAACTGTTTTTT
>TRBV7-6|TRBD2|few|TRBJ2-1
CASSQSGGGSYNEQFF
TGTGCCAGCAGCCAGAGTGGGGGGGGCTCCTACAATGAGCAGTTCTTC
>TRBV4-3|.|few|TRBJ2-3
CASSEMLTGAPSTDTQYF
TGCGCCAGCAGCGAGATGCTGACCGGGGCCCCTAGCACAGATACGCAGTATTTT
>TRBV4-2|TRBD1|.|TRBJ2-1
CASSQVGGDWNEQFF
TGTGCCAGCAGCCAAGTAGGGGGCGACTGGAATGAGCAGTTCTTC
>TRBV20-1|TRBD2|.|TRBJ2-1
CSARPSSGGYEQFF
TGCAGTGCCCGCCCCTCGAGCGGGGGGTATGAGCAGTTCTTC
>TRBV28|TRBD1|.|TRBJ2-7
CASLTGASYEQYF
TGTGCCAGCCTTACAGGGGCATCCTACGAGCAGTACTTC
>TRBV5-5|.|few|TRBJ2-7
CASRTDWNSYEQYF
TGTGCCAGCAGAACGGACTGGAACTCCTACGAGCAGTACTTC
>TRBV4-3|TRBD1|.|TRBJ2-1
CASSPRDRGSEQFF
TGCGCCAGCAGCCCCCGGGACAGGGGGTCCGAGCAGTTCTTC
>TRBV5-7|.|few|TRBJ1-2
CASSLGRTFHDGYTF
TGTGCCAGCAGCTTGGGCCGAACCTTTCACGATGGCTACACCTTC
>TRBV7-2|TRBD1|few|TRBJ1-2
CASSLWTGAGYTF
TGTGCCAGCAGCCTATGGACAGGGGCTGGCTACACCTTC
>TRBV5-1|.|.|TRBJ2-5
CASSFRAAQETQYF
TGCGCCAGCAGCTTCCGGGCCGCTCAAGAGACCCAGTACTTC
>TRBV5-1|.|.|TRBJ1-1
CASSPWTVNTEAFF
TGCGCCAGCAGCCCCTGGACAGTCAATACTGAAGCTTTCTTT
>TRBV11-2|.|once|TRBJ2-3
CASSSLRRGPQPTQYF
TGTGCCAGCAGCTCTCTCAGGAGGGGCCCCCAGCCTACGCAGTATTTT
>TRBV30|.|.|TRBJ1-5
CAWSVDQNQPQHF
TGTGCCTGGAGTGTAGACCAGAATCAGCCCCAGCATTTT
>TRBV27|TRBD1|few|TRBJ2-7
CASSRGQARGVYEQYF
TGTGCCAGCAGCCGAGGACAGGCTAGAGGAGTCTACGAGCAGTACTTC
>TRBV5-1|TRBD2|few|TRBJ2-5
CASSLGSGLAGGRQETQYF
TGCGCCAGCAGCTTGGGCTCTGGACTAGCGGGGGGGCGGCAAGAGACCCAGTACTTC
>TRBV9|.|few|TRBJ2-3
CASSASRDTRTDTQYF
TGTGCCAGCAGCGCGAGCCGGGACACCCGCACAGATACGCAGTATTTT
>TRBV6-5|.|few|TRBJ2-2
CASSYGQGLFF
TGTGCCAGCAGTTACGGTCAGGGGCTGTTTTTT
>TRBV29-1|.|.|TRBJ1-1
CSVGGDGFGTEAFF
TGCAGCGTTGGGGGTGATGGGTTCGGGACTGAAGCTTTCTTT
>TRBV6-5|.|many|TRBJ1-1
CASSYSEKSPEAFF
TGTGCCAGCAGTTACTCGGAGAAAAGCCCTGAAGCTTTCTTT
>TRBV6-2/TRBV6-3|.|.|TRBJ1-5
CASSYSRAQPQHF
TGTGCCAGCAGTTATTCTCGGGCTCAGCCCCAGCATTTT
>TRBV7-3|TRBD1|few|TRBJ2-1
CASSLTGLYNEQFF
TGTGCCAGCAGCTTGACAGGGTTGTACAATGAGCAGTTCTTC
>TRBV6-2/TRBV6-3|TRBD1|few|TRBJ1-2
CASSYPGQVSYTF
TGTGCCAGCAGTTACCCGGGACAGGTCAGCTACACCTTC
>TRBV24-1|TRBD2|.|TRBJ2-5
CATSDWEGLQETQYF
TGTGCCACCAGTGATTGGGAGGGGCTGCAAGAGACCCAGTACTTC
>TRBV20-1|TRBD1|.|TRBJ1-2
CSAARDRYGYTF
TGCAGTGCCGCCCGGGACAGATATGGCTACACCTTC
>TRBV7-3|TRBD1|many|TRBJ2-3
CASSPTGTGINTQYF
TGTGCCAGCAGCCCTACCGGGACAGGTATTAATACGCAGTATTTT
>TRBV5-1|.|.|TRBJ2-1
CASRGSGVLNEQFF
TGCGCCAGCAGAGGATCCGGTGTCCTCAATGAGCAGTTCTTC
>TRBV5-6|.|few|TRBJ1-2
CASSFPDRKNYGYTF
TGTGCCAGCAGCTTCCCGGACAGAAAGAACTATGGCTACACCTTC
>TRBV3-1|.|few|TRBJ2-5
CASSLQEVGTEETQYF
TGTGCCAGCAGCCTCCAGGAGGTGGGGACGGAAGAGACCCAGTACTTC
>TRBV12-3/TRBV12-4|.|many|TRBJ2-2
CASSVSVGSGELFF
TGTGCCAGCAGTGTGTCAGTGGGATCCGGGGAGCTGTTTTTT
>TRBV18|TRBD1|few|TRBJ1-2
CASSATAGGGYGYTF
TGTGCCAGCTCTGCCACGGCAGGGGGAGGCTATGGCTACACCTTC
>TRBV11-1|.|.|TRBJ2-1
CASSAPGVHEQFF
TGTGCCAGCAGCGCCCCGGGGGTCCATGAGCAGTTCTTC
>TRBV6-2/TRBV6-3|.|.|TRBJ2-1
CASSARVGEGYNEQFF
TGTGCCAGCAGTGCCCGGGTCGGAGAGGGCTACAATGAGCAGTTCTTC
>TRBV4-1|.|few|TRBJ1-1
CASSQETSNTEAFF
TGCGCCAGCAGCCAGGAGACAAGCAACACTGAAGCTTTCTTT
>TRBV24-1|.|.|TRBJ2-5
CATSDFSRGRETQYF
TGTGCCACCAGTGACTTCTCCCGGGGAAGGGAGACCCAGTACTTC
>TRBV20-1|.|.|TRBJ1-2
CSARTSRGGDGYTF
TGCAGTGCTAGAACTTCTAGGGGAGGGGATGGCTACACCTTC
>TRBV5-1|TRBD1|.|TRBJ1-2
CASSILPGGARDGYTF
TGCGCCAGCAGCATCCTTCCAGGGGGCGCTCGGGATGGCTACACCTTC
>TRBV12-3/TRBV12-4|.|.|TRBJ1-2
CASTLGGAAPRPYGYTF
TGTGCCAGCACCCTCGGAGGTGCCGCCCCAAGGCCGTATGGCTACACCTTC